This T cell receptor beta chain was recorded in a study of beta chain features in type 1 diabetes (dated by TCRdb to 2017 to 2018). Study-wide context: Patients and healthy donors did not differ in mean age, gender distribution, total cell number or subset yield. A total of 107,917,701 sorted cells were examined across all samples, and the number of cells per subset was strongly correlated with RNA yield. In the study, TCRB repertoires of sorted circulating CD4+ T cell subsets from recently diagnosed type 1 diabetes patients were compared with those of matched healthy donors. Regulatory and stem cell-like memory subsets were isolated from only 8 patients and about eight healthy donors, whereas naive and central memory subsets came from all 28 donors. The paper as a whole reports these results and caveats: PCR may preferentially amplify shorter templates, but because patient and control samples were amplified and corrected together, any resulting skew would affect both groups equally. Fewer insertions and more nucleotide deletions at VDJ recombination sites were observed in patients with type 1 diabetes, implying thymic rearrangement abnormalities. In all four CD4+ subsets, TCRB CDR3 length was moderately but significantly shorter in type 1 diabetes patients. Because cDNA rather than genomic DNA was sequenced, highly expressing activated cells could have been over-represented, although no difference in activation and CD3 levels was found between groups. Because the HLA sub-analyses included only small numbers of individuals, any influence of HLA type on TCRB rearrangement was left unresolved. The naive, central memory and regulatory TCRB repertoires appeared to resemble one another more closely among patients than among healthy donors.

Relative to germline, V is missing 1 base and J is missing 13 bases, with 6 bases of the junction outside any gene match. According to the germline V gene, CDR1 reads LGHNA and CDR2 reads YSLEER. There are 13 amino acids in the CDR3, from cysteine to phenylalanine inclusive. Only the CDR3 region is kept as DNA, spanning 39 bases read in frame from base 1. Comments on this clone: The clone's antigen remains unknown. No qualities accompany the bases; no much larger clone lies one base away.

The High Capacity cDNA Reverse Transcription Kit was used to reverse transcribe all of the isolated RNA, meaning that expressed TCRB transcripts were what got sequenced. Deep immunoSEQ sequencing was performed on naive, central memory and regulatory T cell samples, with an average of roughly 3.6 million total reads per sample. After sorted cells were lysed in RLT buffer, RNA was extracted with DNase-treated RNeasy Micro or Mini kits, with the choice depending on cell number. To prevent cross-contamination, every cell subset was processed on its own, while patient and healthy donor samples were processed together. Using the immunoSEQ multiplex PCR, TCRB sequences were amplified from cDNA into 87-bp fragments spanning the CDR3 region. Sequencing of the amplicons was done on the Illumina HiSeq platform. As for how the authors treated the data: PCR bias was corrected computationally using synthetic template baselines, and reads within Hamming distance 2 were collapsed, with unmergeable singletons discarded. Reads were aligned against IMGT to assign V, D and J genes, CDR3 length and insertions or deletions at six rearrangement sites. Within each subset, clonotype counts were normalized to sorted cell number, after which true diversity and Gini coefficients were computed with the tcR R package. The overlap coefficient, calculated on TCRB nucleotide sequences, was used to quantify repertoire sharing. Out-of-frame TCRB sequences from naive cells were analyzed to stand in for the pre-selection repertoire. TCRdb holds this immuneACCESS table with in-frame rearrangements only. Some clones are missing; in checked studies, unresolved V genes explain under half, and the rest has no known cause. Clone size and V and J calls were adopted from that table, with D and trimming inferred from the DNA. The sample table lists roughly 400,000 clones, about 14% of them with a count of one. The top ten clones comprise around 0.035% of the sample.

From each donor, a single peripheral blood sample of around 0.12 L on average was drawn into heparinised tubes. A BD FACSAria II and a panel including CD45RO, CCR7, CD25, CD127, CD95 and CD27 were used to sort naive, central memory, regulatory and stem cell-like memory CD4+ T cells. Purity was above 95% for every sorted population. PBMCs were isolated immediately by Lymphoprep density gradient centrifugation and stained directly without culture. So that batch effects would be minimized, each experiment stained and sorted samples in pairs, pairing one healthy donor with one patient. The specimen was naive CD4+ T cells from blood. The cell subset or site label, read with the paper, signifies: true naive CD4+ T cells. The sequence links TRBV4-3 to TRBJ2-1; TRBD2 agrees with 8 junctional bases. The sequence was obtained from a man under 40 in good health. The bases read TGCGCCAGCAGCCAAGCGGGGGGACTAGTCCAGTTCTTC. Translated, this is CASSQAGGLVQFF.